A selection of T cell receptor beta chains follows, all from one sample in a study of regulatory T cells in long-lasting Graves disease. TCRdb re-called the multiplex PCR reads with MiXCR, one entry per CDR3 protein. The table lists around 480,000 distinct CDR3 sequences, 16% of them singletons. This same sample was also part of a study on T cells in Graves' hyperthyroidism and ophthalmopathy.

Sequences were derived from peripheral blood mononuclear cells (PBMCs), sampled at new diagnosis, from a patient treated with antithyroid drugs. The receptor set was obtained from a woman in her forties or fifties with Graves disease. The CDR3 runs from the conserved cysteine through the conserved F or W.

V	J	CDR3
TRBV6-1	TRBJ1-6	CASSDSPGQPNSPLHF
TRBV29-1	TRBJ1-2	CSGTGTGFRGYTF
TRBV20-1	TRBJ1-1	CSALDVNTEAFF
TRBV9	TRBJ2-7	CASSVLGTDRSYEQYF
TRBV7-2	TRBJ1-6	CASSRERFNSPLHF
TRBV19	TRBJ1-1	CASGALWGQSSTEAFF
TRBV2	TRBJ1-3	CASSEGALEYGNTIYF
TRBV19	TRBJ1-5	CASSRTTGMGSNQPQHF
TRBV7-9	TRBJ2-2	CASSSLEGIGGELFF
TRBV19	TRBJ1-1	CASSIFGSLADTEAFF
TRBV5-6	TRBJ1-3	CASSLPGGRAGNTIYF
TRBV12-3/TRBV12-4	TRBJ2-2	CASSLRTPAGELFF
TRBV18	TRBJ1-4	CASSPPEVPEKLFF
TRBV6-2/TRBV6-3	TRBJ1-5	CASSAGDTSNQPQHF
TRBV5-6	TRBJ1-6	CASSFFQGNNSPLHF
TRBV3-1	TRBJ1-6	CASSPGSNSPLHF
TRBV14	TRBJ1-2	CASSQGQYGYTF
TRBV2	TRBJ2-6	CASSGRMGANVLTF
TRBV7-9	TRBJ2-3	CASSQEGVTQYF
TRBV9	TRBJ1-6	CASTPRGDNSPLHF
TRBV20-1	TRBJ2-7	CSATLAGGSRQYF
TRBV6-2/TRBV6-3	TRBJ1-5	CASSGGQVILQPQHF
TRBV10-1	TRBJ1-5	CASSPQGLHQPQHF
TRBV2	TRBJ1-5	CASSRTENQPQHF
TRBV12-3/TRBV12-4	TRBJ2-7	CASSRSGGASYEQYF
TRBV12-3/TRBV12-4	TRBJ1-3	CASSFGSSGNTIYF